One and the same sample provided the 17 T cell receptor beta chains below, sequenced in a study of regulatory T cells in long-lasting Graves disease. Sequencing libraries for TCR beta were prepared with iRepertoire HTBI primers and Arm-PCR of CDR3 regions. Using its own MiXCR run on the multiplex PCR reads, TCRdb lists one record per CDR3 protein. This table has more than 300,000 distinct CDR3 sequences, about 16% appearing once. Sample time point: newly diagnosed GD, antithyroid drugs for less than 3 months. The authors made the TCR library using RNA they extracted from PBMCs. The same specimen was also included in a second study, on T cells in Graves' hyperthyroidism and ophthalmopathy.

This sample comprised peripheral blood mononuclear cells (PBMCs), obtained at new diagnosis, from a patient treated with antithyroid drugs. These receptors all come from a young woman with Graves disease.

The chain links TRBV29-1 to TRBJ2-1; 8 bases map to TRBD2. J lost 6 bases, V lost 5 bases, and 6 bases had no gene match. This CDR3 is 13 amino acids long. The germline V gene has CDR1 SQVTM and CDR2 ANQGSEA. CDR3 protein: CSVTGRAPNEQFF. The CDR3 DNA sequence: TGCAGCGTTACCGGGAGGGCCCCCAATGAGCAGTTCTTC.

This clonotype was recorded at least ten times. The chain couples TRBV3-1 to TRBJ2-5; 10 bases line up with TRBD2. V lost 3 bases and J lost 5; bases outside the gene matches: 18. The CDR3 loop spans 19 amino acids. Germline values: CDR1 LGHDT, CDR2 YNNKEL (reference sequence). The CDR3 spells CASSQGKAGGPAGIETQYF. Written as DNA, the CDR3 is TGTGCCAGCAGCCAGGGTAAAGCGGGGGGGCCGGCGGGGATTGAGACCCAGTACTTC.

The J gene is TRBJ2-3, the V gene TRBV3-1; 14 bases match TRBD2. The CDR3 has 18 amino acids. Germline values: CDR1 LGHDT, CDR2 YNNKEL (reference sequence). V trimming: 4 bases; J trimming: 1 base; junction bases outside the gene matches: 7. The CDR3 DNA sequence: TGTGCCAGCAGCCCAACCGGGACTAGCGGGGGCCGCACAGATACGCAGTATTTT. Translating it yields CASSPTGTSGGRTDTQYF.

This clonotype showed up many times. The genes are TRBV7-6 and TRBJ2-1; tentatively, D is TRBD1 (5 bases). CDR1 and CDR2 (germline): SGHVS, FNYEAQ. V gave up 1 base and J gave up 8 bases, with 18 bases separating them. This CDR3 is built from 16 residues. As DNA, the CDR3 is TGTGCCAGCAGCTTAGGTTGGGCGGCAGCAGGGCATGAGCAGTTCTTC. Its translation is CASSLGWAAAGHEQFF.

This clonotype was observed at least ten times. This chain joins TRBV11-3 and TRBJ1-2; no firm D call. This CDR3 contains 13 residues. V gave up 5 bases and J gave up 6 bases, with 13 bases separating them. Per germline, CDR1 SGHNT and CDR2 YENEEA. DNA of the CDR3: TGTGCCAGCAGCACGATAGTGAGTAATGGCTACACCTTC. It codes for CASSTIVSNGYTF.

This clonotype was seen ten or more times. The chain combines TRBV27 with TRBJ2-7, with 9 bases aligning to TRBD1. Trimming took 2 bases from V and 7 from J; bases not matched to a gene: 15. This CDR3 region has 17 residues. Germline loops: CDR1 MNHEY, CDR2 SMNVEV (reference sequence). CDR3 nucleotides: TGTGCCAGCAGTTTACCCCGGCCCGGGACAGGGATTGTAGAGCAGTACTTC. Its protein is CASSLPRPGTGIVEQYF.

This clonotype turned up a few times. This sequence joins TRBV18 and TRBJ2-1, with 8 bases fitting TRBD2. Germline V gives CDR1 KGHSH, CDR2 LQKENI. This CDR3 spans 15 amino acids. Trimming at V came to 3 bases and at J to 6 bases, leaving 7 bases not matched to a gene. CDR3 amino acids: CASSPLAGIGNEQFF. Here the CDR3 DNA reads TGTGCCAGCTCACCTTTAGCGGGAATTGGCAATGAGCAGTTCTTC.

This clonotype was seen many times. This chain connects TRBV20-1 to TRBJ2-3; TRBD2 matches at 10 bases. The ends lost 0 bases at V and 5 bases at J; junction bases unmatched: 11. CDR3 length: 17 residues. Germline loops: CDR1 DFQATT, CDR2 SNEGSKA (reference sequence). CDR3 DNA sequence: TGCAGTGCTAGAGACCTAGTGGAGCGGGGGGGAGTAGATACGCAGTATTTT. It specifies CSARDLVERGGVDTQYF.

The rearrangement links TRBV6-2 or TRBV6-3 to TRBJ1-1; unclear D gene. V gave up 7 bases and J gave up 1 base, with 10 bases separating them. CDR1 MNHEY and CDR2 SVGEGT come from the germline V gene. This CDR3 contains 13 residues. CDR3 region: CASIPDRNTEAFF. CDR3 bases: TGTGCCAGCATTCCCGACCGGAACACTGAAGCTTTCTTT.

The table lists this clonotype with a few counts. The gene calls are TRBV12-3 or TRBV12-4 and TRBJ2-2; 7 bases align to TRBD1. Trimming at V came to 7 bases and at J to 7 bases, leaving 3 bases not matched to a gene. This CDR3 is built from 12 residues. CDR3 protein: CASTPGGGELFF. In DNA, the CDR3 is TGTGCCAGCACCCCAGGGGGCGGGGAGCTGTTTTTT.

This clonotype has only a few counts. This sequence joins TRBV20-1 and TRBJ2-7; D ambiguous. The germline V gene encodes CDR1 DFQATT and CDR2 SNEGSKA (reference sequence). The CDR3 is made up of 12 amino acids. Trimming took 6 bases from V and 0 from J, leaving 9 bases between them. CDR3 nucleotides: TGCAGTGCCACAAGTAACTCCTACGAGCAGTACTTC. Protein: CSATSNSYEQYF.

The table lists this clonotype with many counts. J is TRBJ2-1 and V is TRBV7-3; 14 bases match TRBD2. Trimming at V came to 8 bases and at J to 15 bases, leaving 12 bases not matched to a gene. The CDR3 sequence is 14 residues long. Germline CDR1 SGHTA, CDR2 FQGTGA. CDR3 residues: CASGPGTSGSVVFF. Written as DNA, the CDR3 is TGTGCCAGCGGACCTGGGACTAGCGGGAGTGTTGTGTTCTTC.

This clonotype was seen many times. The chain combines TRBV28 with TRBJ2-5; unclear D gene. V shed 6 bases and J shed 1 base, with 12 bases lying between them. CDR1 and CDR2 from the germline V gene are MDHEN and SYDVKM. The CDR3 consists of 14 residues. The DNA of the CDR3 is TGTGCCAGCAGCCCGCGACGGACCCAAGAGACCCAGTACTTC. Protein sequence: CASSPRRTQETQYF.

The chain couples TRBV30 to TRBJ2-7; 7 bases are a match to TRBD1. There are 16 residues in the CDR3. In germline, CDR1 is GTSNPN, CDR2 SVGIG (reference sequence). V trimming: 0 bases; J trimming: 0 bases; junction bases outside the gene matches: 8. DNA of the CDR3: TGTGCCTGGAGTGTAGGGACAGCCTCACCCTCCTACGAGCAGTACTTC. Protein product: CAWSVGTASPSYEQYF. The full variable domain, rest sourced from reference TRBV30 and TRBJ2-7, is SQTIHQWPATLVQPVGSPLSLECTVEGTSNPNLYWYRQAAGRGLQLLFYSVGIGQISSEVPQNLSASRPQDRQFILSSKKLLLSDSGFYLCAWSVGTASPSYEQYFGPGTRLTVT.

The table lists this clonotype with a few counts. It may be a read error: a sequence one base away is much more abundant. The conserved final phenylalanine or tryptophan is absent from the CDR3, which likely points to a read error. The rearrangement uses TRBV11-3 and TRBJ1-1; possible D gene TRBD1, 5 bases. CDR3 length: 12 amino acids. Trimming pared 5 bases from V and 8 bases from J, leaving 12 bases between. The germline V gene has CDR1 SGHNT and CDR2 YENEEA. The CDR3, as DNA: TGTGCCAGCAGCCTTGACAGTACCGAAGCTTTCCTT. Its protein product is CASSLDSTEAFL.

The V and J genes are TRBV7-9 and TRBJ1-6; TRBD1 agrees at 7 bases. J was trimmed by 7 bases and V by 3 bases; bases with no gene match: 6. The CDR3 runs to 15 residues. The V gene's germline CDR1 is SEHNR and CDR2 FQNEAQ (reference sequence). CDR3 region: CASSFDGTENSPLHF. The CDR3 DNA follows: TGTGCCAGCAGCTTTGACGGGACAGAGAATTCACCCCTCCACTTT.

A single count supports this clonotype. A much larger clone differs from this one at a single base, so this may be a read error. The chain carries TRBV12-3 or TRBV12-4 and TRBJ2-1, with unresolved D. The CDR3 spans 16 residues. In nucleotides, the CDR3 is TGTGCCAGCAGTTTAATCGACTTAAGCTCCTGCAATGAGCAGTTCTTC. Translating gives CASSLIDLSSCNEQFF.